The clone carrying this T cell receptor beta chain was counted many times. Time point defined: newly diagnosed GD, antithyroid drugs for less than 3 months. Extracted RNA from PBMCs served as the source of the TCR library. By American Thyroid Association guidelines, Graves' disease was diagnosed in the cohort. CDR1 and CDR2 from the germline V gene are LGHDT and YNNKEL (reference sequence). This CDR3 spans 15 amino acids. V was pared by 5 bases and J by 2 bases, with 4 bases of the junction left unmatched. Library construction for TCR beta used iRepertoire HTBI primers and Arm-PCR of CDR3 regions. As processed by the authors: Identified across the samples were approximately 60 TRBV segments and more than twelve TRBJ segments. From the multiplex PCR reads, TCRdb called clonotypes with MiXCR, one entry per CDR3 protein. TCRdb's processing, not the study's, gives the V and J calls here. The table records 200,000 to 250,000 distinct CDR3 sequences, roughly 19% of them present only once.

This sample was taken from a study of regulatory T cells in long-lasting Graves disease. These data were also reused for a study on T cells in Graves' hyperthyroidism and ophthalmopathy. That work states: Stable hyperthyroidism and ophthalmopathy were separated using 13 V-J signatures.

The rearrangement joins TRBV3-1 to TRBJ2-1, with 9 bases that match TRBD1. The clonotype comes from a woman younger than 45 with Graves disease. Sequencing used peripheral blood mononuclear cells (PBMCs), obtained at new diagnosis, from a patient treated with antithyroid drugs. The CDR3 nucleotides are TGTGCCAGCAGCGTCGGGGACAGGGCCTACAATGAGCAGTTCTTC. Amino acid sequence: CASSVGDRAYNEQFF.